The clone carrying this T cell receptor (beta chain) was seen a handful of times. What it recognizes is unknown. Per the germline V gene, CDR1 is DFQATT and CDR2 is SNEGSKA (reference sequence). The CDR3 consists of 14 residues. The J segment lost 2 bases and the V segment lost 6 bases, leaving 3 bases of the junction unmatched. The data belong to a study of liver allograft versus peripheral blood T cells. The overall study: Recipients' peripheral blood served as the comparator for T cell receptor repertoires in transplanted livers. Study outcomes and limitations: Repertoires of T cell receptors that resided inside liver allografts reportedly differed from those in peripheral blood.

TCRdb independently ran MiXCR on the reads; one entry per CDR3 protein. The data hold roughly 13,000 distinct CDR3 sequences, with approximately 20% observed a single time. The sequence derives from a human patient who had a liver transplant. Some T cells may trace back to the graft donor. The rearrangement joins TRBV20-1 to TRBJ2-2, with TRBD1 matching over 10 bases. DNA for the CDR3: TGCAGTGCGCGACAGGGGGCAAACACCGGGGAGCTGTTTTTT. As protein: CSARQGANTGELFF.